This is a list of T cell receptor beta chains from one sample in a study of breast tumors, draining lymph nodes, adjacent tissues. TCRdb re-called the multiplex PCR reads through MiXCR, storing one row per CDR3 protein. The profile covers about 230,000 distinct CDR3 sequences, with about 34% appearing a single time and 1.3% to 1.5% taken by the ten largest. Source material: axillary lymph node tissue. These receptors all stem from a female donor with breast cancer. Some clones in this sample may be carry-over from other donors' samples. The CDR3 runs from the conserved cysteine through the conserved F or W. The D gene is left open where the match is weak. Only some rows state a clone size, as once, few, many or a class for expanded clones.

v_gene	abundance	d_gene	j_gene	CDR3nt	CDR3aa
TRBV7-9	.	.	TRBJ2-5	TGTGCCAGCAGCTCGACAGGGCCTCGGGGGGCGGGGGAGACCCAGTACTTC	CASSSTGPRGAGETQYF
TRBV2	.	.	TRBJ1-2	TGTGCCATCGACGACAGGTTTGACTATGGCTACACCTTC	CAIDDRFDYGYTF
TRBV9	many	.	TRBJ2-3	TGTGCCAGCAGCGTAGACAATTTCGGATCAGATACGCAGTATTTT	CASSVDNFGSDTQYF
TRBV25-1	.	TRBD2	TRBJ2-1	TGTGCCAAAACAAAACTAGCGAACACTTACAATGAGCAGTTCTTC	CAKTKLANTYNEQFF
TRBV7-9	many	TRBD2	TRBJ2-7	TGTGCCAGCAGCGCGGGACTATCCTACGAGCAGTACTTC	CASSAGLSYEQYF
TRBV24-1	many	.	TRBJ2-3	TGTGCCACCAGTGATCCGAAAAGCGGACTCCACATGGATACGCAGTATTTT	CATSDPKSGLHMDTQYF
TRBV7-9	.	TRBD2	TRBJ2-3	TGTGCCAGCAGTCCTAGGCTAGCGGGAGCCTTAGATACGCAGTATTTT	CASSPRLAGALDTQYF
TRBV10-3	many	.	TRBJ2-1	TGTGCCGCGAGTCGGGACAATGAGCAGTTCTTC	CAASRDNEQFF
TRBV19	many	.	TRBJ2-7	TGTGCCAGTAGTATAGGGCCTAGCTCCACCTACGAGCAGTACTTC	CASSIGPSSTYEQYF
TRBV6-2/TRBV6-3	few	TRBD2	TRBJ2-1	TGCGCCAGCGGGGGGATAGCCTACAATGAGCAGTTCTTC	CASGGIAYNEQFF
TRBV20-1	many	.	TRBJ2-2	TGCAGTGCTAGAGGGGCGGTAGACACCGGGGAGCTGTTTTTT	CSARGAVDTGELFF
TRBV7-9	many	.	TRBJ2-1	TGTGCCAGCAGCCCCACCGGGAGCCACAATGAGCAGTTCTTC	CASSPTGSHNEQFF
TRBV5-1	.	TRBD1	TRBJ1-2	TGCGCCAGCAGCTTAGGGGGCGGTGATGGCTGCACCTTC	CASSLGGGDGCTF
TRBV20-1	few	TRBD2	TRBJ2-3	TGCAGTGCTCGGACTAGCGGGAGACCAGATACGCAGTATTTT	CSARTSGRPDTQYF
TRBV19	many	.	TRBJ1-5	TGTGCCAGTACCCAAGGGGGGGTTAATCAGCCCCAGCATTTT	CASTQGGVNQPQHF
TRBV7-2	many	TRBD2	TRBJ2-3	TGTGCCAGCAGCTTAGGGGGCCGCGGGGGGCCACTAGCGGGGGTTTCAGATACGCAGTATTTT	CASSLGGRGGPLAGVSDTQYF
TRBV11-2	many	TRBD2	TRBJ2-3	TGTGCCAGCAGCTTAGGGACTAGTGATACGCAGTATTTT	CASSLGTSDTQYF
TRBV7-8	many	TRBD2	TRBJ2-4	TGTGCCAGCAGCCGGGAAGGACTAGCGGGAGTTCCGGCCAAAAACATTCAGTACTTC	CASSREGLAGVPAKNIQYF
TRBV19	once	.	TRBJ1-1	TGTGCCAGTAGGAAGGGACTAGCGGGAGCTTTCTTT	CASRKGLAGAFF
TRBV12-3/TRBV12-4	.	.	TRBJ1-2	TGTGCCAGCAGTTTCTTAGCGGGGTCTGGCTACACCTTC	CASSFLAGSGYTF
TRBV5-8	.	.	TRBJ2-1	TGTGCCAGCAGCTTGCTTCTAGCCAATGAGCAGTTCTTC	CASSLLLANEQFF
TRBV7-2	.	.	TRBJ2-4	TGTGCCAGCAGCTTATCGTGGGGAGTTGCGAAAGACGTTCAGTACTTC	CASSLSWGVAKDVQYF
TRBV6-5	.	TRBD1	TRBJ1-2	TGTGCCAGCAGCCCTATCGACAGGGCTAACTATGGCTACACCTTC	CASSPIDRANYGYTF
TRBV9	many	.	TRBJ2-2	TGTGCCAGCAGCGTAGGGGTAAACACCGGGGAGCTGTTTTTT	CASSVGVNTGELFF
TRBV4-2	many	.	TRBJ2-1	TGTGCCAGCAGCCAAGATCGGACGGGAGCGTCCTACAATGAGCAGTTCTTC	CASSQDRTGASYNEQFF